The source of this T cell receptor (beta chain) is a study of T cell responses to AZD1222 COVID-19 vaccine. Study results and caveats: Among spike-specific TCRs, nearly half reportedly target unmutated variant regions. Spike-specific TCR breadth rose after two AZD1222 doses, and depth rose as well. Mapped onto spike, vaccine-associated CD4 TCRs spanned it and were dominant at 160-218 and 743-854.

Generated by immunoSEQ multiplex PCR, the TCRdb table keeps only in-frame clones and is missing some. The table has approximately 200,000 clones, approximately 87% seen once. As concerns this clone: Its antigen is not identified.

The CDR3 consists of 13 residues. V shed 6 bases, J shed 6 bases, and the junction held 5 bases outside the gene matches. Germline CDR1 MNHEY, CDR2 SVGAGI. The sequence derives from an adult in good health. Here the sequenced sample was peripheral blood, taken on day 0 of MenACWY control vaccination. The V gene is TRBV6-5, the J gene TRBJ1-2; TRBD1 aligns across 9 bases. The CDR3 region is CASSRRDRDGYTF. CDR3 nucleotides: TGTGCCAGCAGCCGTCGGGACAGGGATGGCTACACCTTC.